The 25 T cell receptor beta chains below were found in one sample sequenced in a study of cytomegalovirus exposure and HLA in healthy donors. The PCR contained 60 Vbeta and 13 Jbeta primers. Profiling relied on immunoSEQ multiplex PCR, and the TCRdb table lists in-frame clones only, not all of them. Of 150,000 to 200,000 clones detected, around 77% appear once; the ten largest clones hold roughly 2.3%. Sample: PBMCs. These receptors were collected from a man between 60 and 70 years old in good health and CMV-seronegative.

This chain's CDR3 is CARSLERQGAGNTIYF. In DNA, the CDR3 is TGTGCCAGAAGCTTGGAGCGGCAGGGGGCGGGAAACACCATATATTTT. This sequence joins TRBV5-3 and TRBJ1-3; 8 bases map to TRBD1. TRBV5-3 is classed as an ORF, of uncertain function. V was pared by 0 bases and J by 4 bases, with 6 bases of the junction left unmatched. The CDR3 covers 16 residues.

This clone came up a few times. V is TRBV6-1 and J is TRBJ1-6; TRBD1 matches 7 bases. The length of the CDR3 is 14 residues. V was clipped by 6 bases and J by 5 bases; unmatched bases: 4. Looked up from germline, CDR1 is MNHNS and CDR2 is SASEGT. CDR3 coding DNA: TGTGCCAGCAGGGGGACAGCTGATAATTCACCCCTCCACTTT. As protein: CASRGTADNSPLHF.

This clone was counted between two and nine times. V usage is TRBV29-1 and J usage is TRBJ2-5; 8 bases align to TRBD2. CDR1 is SQVTM and CDR2 is ANQGSEA in the germline V gene. V gave up 7 bases and J gave up 5 bases; unmatched junction bases: 12. CDR3 size: 14 residues. The CDR3 spells CSESGGEGLETQYF. In DNA, the CDR3 is TGCAGCGAGTCCGGGGGGGAGGGCCTGGAGACCCAGTACTTC.

CDR3 nucleotides: TGTGCCAGCAGTGAGGTGGACAGGGTTCGCACAGATACGCAGTATTTT. Its translation: CASSEVDRVRTDTQYF. The genes are TRBV2 and TRBJ2-3; 8 nucleotides match TRBD1. V lost 3 bases and J lost 1; bases outside the gene matches: 6. The CDR3 is 16 residues long. The germline gives CDR1 SNHLY, CDR2 FYNNEI. Supplemented by reference TRBV2 and TRBJ2-3, the full variable domain reads EPEVTQTPSHQVTQMGQEVILRCVPISNHLYFYWYRQILGQKVEFLVSFYNNEISEKSEIFDDQFSVERPDGSNFTLKIRSTKLEDSAMYFCASSEVDRVRTDTQYFGPGTRLTVL.

The gene calls are TRBV4-1 and TRBJ2-5, with 8 bases matching TRBD2. CDR1 and CDR2 (germline): MGHRA, YSYEKL. The CDR3 spans 17 residues. J was trimmed by 5 bases and V by 0 bases; bases with no gene match: 11. CDR3 coding DNA: TGCGCCAGCAGCCAAGATGAGACGGGGGGGCCCTTGGAGACCCAGTACTTC. As protein: CASSQDETGGPLETQYF.

The rearrangement links TRBV10-2 to TRBJ2-1; tentative D call: TRBD2 (7 bases). V dropped 3 bases and J dropped 6 bases, with 12 bases sitting between them. There are 14 residues in the CDR3. Germline V gene lookup returns CDR1 WSHSY and CDR2 SAAADI. The CDR3 DNA follows: TGCGCCAGCAGTGATTGGGGGGGCGCCAATGAGCAGTTCTTC. Amino acid sequence: CASSDWGGANEQFF.

This clone was seen a single time. Here the CDR3 DNA reads TGTGCCAGTAGGGCTAGCGGTTCCTACAATGAGCAGTTCTTC. This sequence encodes CASRASGSYNEQFF. The chain has TRBV19 and TRBJ2-1; 7 bases are a match to TRBD2. The junction had 3 bases not matched to a gene; V was cut back by 6 bases and J by 1 base. The length of the CDR3 is 14 residues. Germline V gene lookup returns CDR1 LNHDA and CDR2 SQIVND (reference sequence).

The chain employs TRBV6-6 and TRBJ1-5; 7 positions agree with TRBD1. This CDR3 has 16 residues. The germline V gene encodes CDR1 MNHNY and CDR2 SVGAGI (reference sequence). The V and J ends lost 2 bases and 0 bases, in that order; junction bases with no gene match: 4. This CDR3 reads CASSYGGQFSNQPQHF. The CDR3 bases are TGTGCCAGCAGTTACGGGGGACAGTTTAGCAATCAGCCCCAGCATTTT.

This clone has only one observation. The chain carries TRBV4-1 and TRBJ2-7; D remains ambiguous. CDR3 length equals 15 residues. The germline V and J ends were trimmed by 0 bases and 2 bases, with 11 bases remaining between them. Germline CDR1 reads MGHRA; CDR2 reads YSYEKL. CDR3 in amino acids: CASSQDSQTAYEQYF. The DNA of the CDR3 is TGCGCCAGCAGCCAAGATAGCCAGACCGCCTACGAGCAGTACTTC.

The chain employs TRBV5-1 and TRBJ1-1, with a weak D call TRBD1 (5 bases). The ends were cut back, 3 bases at V and 3 bases at J, with 12 bases in the middle. The V gene's germline CDR1 is SGHRS and CDR2 YFSETQ. The CDR3 loop spans 14 amino acids. The CDR3 DNA is TGCGCCAGCAGCTCGGCAGGGTATTACACTGAAGCTTTCTTT. It translates to CASSSAGYYTEAFF.

CDR3 sequence reads: CASSQKGSYNEQFF. CDR3 nucleotides: TGTGCCAGCAGCCAGAAGGGGTCCTACAATGAGCAGTTCTTC. This sequence joins TRBV4-2 and TRBJ2-1, with a possible D match to TRBD1 (5 bases). CDR3 size: 14 residues. Trimming cost V 3 bases and J 1 base, with 7 bases left between them. In germline, CDR1 is LGHNA, CDR2 YNFKEQ.

This clone was seen once. V is TRBV5-1 and J is TRBJ1-4, with D tentatively TRBD1 (6 bases). The CDR3 consists of 20 residues. The germline V and J ends were trimmed by 4 bases and 0 bases, with 25 bases remaining between them. Germline CDR1 SGHRS, CDR2 YFSETQ. The CDR3 DNA reads as TGCGCCAGCAGCCCTGATAAGCAGGGGCCAAGGCTTGCAACTAATGAAAAACTGTTTTTT. This codes for CASSPDKQGPRLATNEKLFF.

V usage is TRBV7-9 and J usage is TRBJ2-7, with D uncertain. V gave up 2 bases and J gave up 6 bases, with 11 bases separating them. CDR1 and CDR2 (germline): SEHNR, FQNEAQ (reference sequence). This CDR3 has 13 amino acids. CDR3 bases: TGTGCCAGCAGCTTACAGGATTTTACCGAGCAGTACTTC. Its translation: CASSLQDFTEQYF.

V is TRBV28 and J is TRBJ2-7, with D perhaps matching TRBD1 (6 bases). V shed 5 bases and J shed 2 bases, with 13 bases lying between them. CDR1 MDHEN and CDR2 SYDVKM come from the germline V gene. The CDR3 runs to 14 residues. This chain's CDR3 is CASSPTWGPYEQYF. The DNA of the CDR3 is TGTGCCAGCAGTCCGACGTGGGGGCCCTACGAGCAGTACTTC.

V gene TRBV6-1 combines with J gene TRBJ1-3; no clear D gene. Germline V gene sequence: CDR1 MNHNS, CDR2 SASEGT. Trimming stripped 2 bases from V and 4 bases from J, with 6 bases between. The CDR3 totals 13 residues. CDR3 coding DNA: TGTGCCAGCAGTGAATATTCCGGAAACACCATATATTTT. It specifies CASSEYSGNTIYF.

This chain connects TRBV5-1 to TRBJ1-1; D is possibly TRBD1 (5 bases). Trimming left V 5 bases short and J 2 bases short, with 13 bases between. In germline, CDR1 is SGHRS, CDR2 YFSETQ. CDR3 size: 14 residues. The CDR3 nucleotides read TGCGCCAGCAGTGAGGTCGGACAAAACACTGAAGCTTTCTTT. It translates to CASSEVGQNTEAFF.

The DNA for the CDR3 is TGTGCCAGCAGTCAACAGGGGGAAGCTTTCTTT. As protein: CASSQQGEAFF. The chain carries TRBV6-5 and TRBJ1-1, with 7 bases identical to TRBD1. The CDR3 totals 11 residues. The germline V gene has CDR1 MNHEY and CDR2 SVGAGI. Trimming cost V 5 bases and J 8 bases; bases outside gene matches: 2.

J is TRBJ1-2 and V is TRBV9; tentative D call: TRBD1 (6 bases). Trimming removed 4 bases at V and 4 bases at J, with 17 bases between. Germline CDR1 and CDR2: SGDLS and YYNGEE. The CDR3 extends over 15 amino acids. CDR3 bases: TGTGCCAGCAGCACCTCGGACAGAGCCCTCTATGGCTACACCTTC. Protein sequence: CASSTSDRALYGYTF.

J is TRBJ2-7 and V is TRBV30; weak D call: TRBD1 (5 bases). V lost 3 bases and J lost 2, with 8 bases in between. Per the germline V gene, CDR1 is GTSNPN and CDR2 is SVGIG (reference sequence). This CDR3 has 12 amino acids. Here the CDR3 reads CAWSTGPYEQYF. The DNA of the CDR3 is TGTGCCTGGAGCACAGGCCCCTACGAGCAGTACTTC.

The gene calls are TRBV15 and TRBJ2-1; D perhaps matches TRBD2 (7 bases). V was shortened by 1 base and J by 6 bases, with 19 bases between the two germline ends. The CDR3 totals 17 residues. Per germline, CDR1 LNHNV and CDR2 YYDKDF (reference sequence). In DNA, the CDR3 is TGTGCCACCAGCAGAGTTCGGGGGCTAGCGGCACCCAATGAGCAGTTCTTC. The encoded protein is CATSRVRGLAAPNEQFF.

The V gene is TRBV6-6, the J gene TRBJ2-5, with a tentative D call TRBD2 (5 bases). The V end was cut by 2 bases, the J end by 5 bases, with 12 bases between. The CDR3 is 14 residues long. Germline V lookup: CDR1 MNHNY, CDR2 SVGAGI (reference sequence). The CDR3 here is CASSYDPGRETQYF. Written as DNA, the CDR3 is TGTGCCAGCAGTTACGACCCGGGAAGGGAGACCCAGTACTTC.

The V and J genes are TRBV6-5 and TRBJ2-2; a possible D gene is TRBD2 (5 bases). CDR1 is MNHEY, CDR2 SVGAGI, per germline. This CDR3 contains 16 residues. Trimming removed 0 bases from V and 7 bases from J, with 15 bases in between. The CDR3 region is CASSYSPSGLYGELFF. As DNA, the CDR3 is TGTGCCAGCAGTTACTCACCCTCGGGGTTATACGGGGAGCTGTTTTTT.

The chain uses TRBV7-3 and TRBJ2-2; D gene unclear. Trimming took 1 base from V and 2 from J, leaving 11 bases between them. Germline CDR1 and CDR2: SGHTA and FQGTGA. The CDR3 is 16 residues long. The CDR3 reads CASSLNAGGNTGELFF. CDR3 sequence (DNA): TGTGCCAGCAGCTTAAATGCCGGTGGTAACACCGGGGAGCTGTTTTTT.

This clone appeared a single time. This rearrangement joins TRBV7-9 to TRBJ2-5; D is uncertain. The DNA end favors TRBJ2-7, so the J call may be wrong. Germline V gene lookup returns CDR1 SEHNR and CDR2 FQNEAQ (reference sequence). The CDR3 runs 12 residues. The DNA for the CDR3 is TGTGCCAGCACGACCTCATGGGGCGAGCAGTACTTC. Its protein is CASTTSWGEQYF.

The genes are TRBV6-1 and TRBJ2-5; 10 bases line up with TRBD2. Trimming cost V 4 bases and J 2 bases; bases outside gene matches: 7. The germline V gene has CDR1 MNHNS and CDR2 SASEGT. This CDR3 is built from 16 residues. CDR3 DNA: TGTGCCAGCAGTGCCTCTAGCGGGAGCTTACAAGAGACCCAGTACTTC. The encoded protein is CASSASSGSLQETQYF.